This TCR beta chain was recovered during a study of Ad26.COV2.S vaccination and SARS-CoV-2 variants. Background on the study: Recipients of Ad26.COV2.S got it intramuscularly, once or twice 56 days apart.

This sample's treatment: 19 received Ad26.COV2.S at low or high dose, single or two shots; roughly 5 received placebo; per-sample allocation not given. Sampling was done on day 63 after the first vaccine or placebo injection. An Ad26 vector expressing Wuhan-strain SARS-CoV-2 spike constituted the vaccine. The method was immunoSEQ multiplex PCR; TCRdb's version includes in-frame clones alone and lacks a portion of them. Of about 370,000 clones listed, around 91% are singletons. The specimen was peripheral blood, collected in a trial of Ad26.COV2.S vaccine versus placebo. The source is a person between 18 and 59 years old who received the Ad26.COV2.S COVID-19 vaccine or a placebo.

The CDR3 DNA follows: TGCGCCAGCAGCTTGGCCGGGGATACGCAGTATTTT. Its translation is CASSLAGDTQYF. The chain uses TRBV5-1 and TRBJ2-3; no clear D gene. Germline CDR1 reads SGHRS; CDR2 reads YFSETQ. This CDR3 region has 12 residues. V was clipped by 0 bases and J by 6 bases, with 5 bases between them.